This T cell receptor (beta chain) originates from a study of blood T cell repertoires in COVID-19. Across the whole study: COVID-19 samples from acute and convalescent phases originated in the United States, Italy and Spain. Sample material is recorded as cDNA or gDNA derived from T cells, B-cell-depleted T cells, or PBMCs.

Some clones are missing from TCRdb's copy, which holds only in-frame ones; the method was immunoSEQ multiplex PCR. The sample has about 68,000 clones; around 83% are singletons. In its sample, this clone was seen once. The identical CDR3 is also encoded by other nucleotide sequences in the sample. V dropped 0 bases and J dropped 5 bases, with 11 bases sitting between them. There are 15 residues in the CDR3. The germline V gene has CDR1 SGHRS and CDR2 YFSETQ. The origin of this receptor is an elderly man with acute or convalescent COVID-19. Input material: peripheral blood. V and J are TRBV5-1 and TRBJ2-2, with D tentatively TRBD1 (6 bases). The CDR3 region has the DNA TGCGCCAGCAGCTTGGGGCAGGGGATTACCGGGGAGCTGTTTTTT. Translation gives CASSLGQGITGELFF. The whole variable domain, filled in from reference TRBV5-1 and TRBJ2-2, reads KAGVTQTPRYLIKTRGQQVTLSCSPISGHRSVSWYQQTPGQGLQFLFEYFSETQRNKGNFPGRFSGRQFSNSRSEMNVSTLELGDSALYLCASSLGQGITGELFFGEGSRLTVL.